One and the same sample provided the 26 T cell receptor beta chains below, sequenced in a study of T cells after yellow fever vaccination. MiXCR, run by TCRdb on the 5' RACE reads, gives a single entry per CDR3 protein. The sample records 150,000 to 200,000 distinct CDR3 sequences, about 11% being singletons. The sequences come from CD8+ T cells sorted from PBMCs, collected 15 days after the yellow fever booster vaccination. The receptors shown here come from a man between 18 and 29 years old who received the YFV17D yellow fever vaccine.

This rearrangement joins TRBV27 to TRBJ1-2; possibly TRBD1 for D (5 bases). V was shortened by 5 bases and J by 3 bases, with 16 bases between the two germline ends. Germline-derived CDR1 and CDR2 are MNHEY and SMNVEV (reference sequence). The CDR3 runs to 15 residues. CDR3 in amino acids: CASSKRGPPDYGYTF. The CDR3 DNA follows: TGTGCCAGCAGTAAGCGGGGACCGCCAGACTATGGCTACACCTTC.

The J gene is TRBJ2-7, the V gene TRBV5-8; the match to TRBD1 covers 10 bases. CDR3 size: 16 residues. Per germline, CDR1 SGHTS and CDR2 YDEGEE. With V trimmed by 3 bases and J by 0 bases, 6 bases remained unmatched. CDR3: CASSSRTGGISYEQYV. As DNA, the CDR3 is TGTGCCAGCAGCTCACGGACAGGGGGGATCTCCTACGAGCAGTACGTC.

This clonotype was detected a few times. The rearrangement joins TRBV6-5 to TRBJ1-4; TRBD1 matches at 10 bases. With 7 bases clipped from V and 6 bases from J, the junction kept 2 bases outside the gene matches. From germline, CDR1 is MNHEY and CDR2 SVGAGI. This CDR3 contains 13 residues. The CDR3 region is CASTGTGDEKLFF. For the CDR3, the DNA is TGTGCCAGCACCGGGACAGGGGATGAAAAACTGTTTTTT.

This clonotype has ten or more counts. The chain links TRBV21-1 to TRBJ1-3; TRBD1, the table's D call, lacks a check against the DNA. TRBV21-1 corresponds to a pseudogene. This CDR3 is built from 17 residues. The CDR3, as DNA: TGTGCCAGCAGCACCAACGGGACAGGCAACTCTGGAAACACCATATATTTT. Translated, it gives CASSTNGTGNSGNTIYF.

The gene calls are TRBV20-1 and TRBJ1-5, with a weak D call TRBD1 (5 bases). CDR1 and CDR2 (germline): DFQATT, SNEGSKA (reference sequence). CDR3 length equals 14 residues. CDR3 protein: CSAEEWGYNQPQHF. CDR3 DNA sequence: TGCTCCGCCGAAGAATGGGGGTACAATCAGCCCCAGCATTTT.

J is TRBJ1-2 and V is TRBV2, with D maybe TRBD1 (5 bases). The V gene lost 11 bases and the J gene lost 3 bases, with 19 bases spanning the gap. The CDR3 covers 14 residues. Germline assignment: CDR1 SNHLY and CDR2 FYNNEI. The DNA for the CDR3 is TGTGCCGTTCAATCAGGGAATTGGGACTATGGCTACACCTTC. Translating gives CAVQSGNWDYGYTF.

This clonotype was seen at least ten times. V and J are TRBV11-2 and TRBJ2-6; D ambiguous. V was clipped by 4 bases and J by 0 bases, with 7 bases between them. Germline CDR1 SGHAT, CDR2 FQNNGV. The CDR3 is made up of 15 amino acids. This CDR3 is CASSSVLSGANVLTF. CDR3 DNA sequence: TGTGCCAGCAGCTCCGTCCTCTCTGGGGCCAACGTCCTGACTTTC.

This clonotype was seen only a few times. The chain joins TRBV6-1 to TRBJ2-7; D call uncertain. Trimming removed 3 bases at V and 3 bases at J, with 9 bases between. This CDR3 is 13 amino acids long. Germline V CDR1 and CDR2: MNHNS, SASEGT. The CDR3 sequence: CASSDSSGYEQYV. The DNA of the CDR3 is TGTGCCAGCAGTGACTCGTCCGGCTACGAGCAGTACGTC.

The chain couples TRBV12-3 or TRBV12-4 to TRBJ1-1; 7 bases line up with TRBD1. This CDR3 spans 16 amino acids. Trimming removed 5 bases from V and 1 base from J; junction bases left unmatched: 10. The CDR3 sequence: CASSGTRGETNTEAFF. CDR3 sequence (DNA): TGTGCCAGCAGTGGAACCAGGGGGGAAACGAACACTGAAGCTTTCTTT.

The table lists this clonotype with a few counts. The chain joins TRBV4-3 to TRBJ2-1; D possibly matches TRBD1 or TRBD2 (5 bases each). The CDR3 totals 16 residues. Per germline, CDR1 LGHNA and CDR2 YSLEER. Trimming left V 1 base short and J 4 bases short, with 14 bases between. CDR3 sequence (DNA): TGCGCCAGCAGCCAAGGGGACGGAAGGGCTTACAATGAGCAGTTCTTC. It codes for CASSQGDGRAYNEQFF.

This clonotype was seen more than once but under ten times. The chain uses TRBV5-7 and TRBJ2-3; 9 bases match TRBD1. TRBV5-7 is treated as an ORF (open reading frame) with a function not yet certain. The CDR3 length is 16 residues. Germline trimming cut 0 bases from V and 4 bases from J; bases unmatched to any gene: 6. CDR3 bases: TGTGCCAGCAGCTTGGGGGTGGGACAGGGACCAGATACGCAGTATTTT. This gives the protein CASSLGVGQGPDTQYF.

The chain employs TRBV19 and TRBJ2-3, with D tentatively TRBD2 (5 bases). CDR3 length: 17 residues. Trimming removed 3 bases at V and 0 bases at J, with 16 bases between. CDR1 and CDR2 from the germline V gene are LNHDA and SQIVND (reference sequence). The CDR3 region has the DNA TGTGCCAGTAGTATCCCCCAGATTGGGGAGAGCACAGATACGCAGTATTTT. Translation: CASSIPQIGESTDTQYF.

This clonotype appeared many times. The chain joins TRBV9 to TRBJ2-1, with TRBD2 identical over 12 bases. The CDR3 is 16 amino acids. CDR1 and CDR2 (germline): SGDLS, YYNGEE. V was pared by 0 bases and J by 4 bases, with 2 bases of the junction left unmatched. The CDR3 bases are TGTGCCAGCAGCGTAGGGACTAGCGGGGCTTACAATGAGCAGTTCTTC. Protein: CASSVGTSGAYNEQFF. The variable domain in full, completed from reference TRBV9 and TRBJ2-1, reads DSGVTQTPKHLITATGQRVTLRCSPRSGDLSVYWYQQSLDQGLQFLIQYYNGEERAKGNILERFSAQQFPDLHSELNLSSLELGDSALYFCASSVGTSGAYNEQFFGPGTRLTVL.

The V and J genes are TRBV10-3 and TRBJ2-5; D call uncertain. This CDR3 comprises 14 residues. The V end lost 6 bases, the J end lost 2 bases, and 13 bases lay between the germline ends. From germline, CDR1 is ENHRY and CDR2 SYGVKD. This chain's CDR3 is CAIRLGPLQETQYF. The CDR3 region has the DNA TGTGCCATCAGGTTGGGCCCACTGCAAGAGACCCAGTACTTC.

Notes on this clonotype: One end of the junction fails to match germline, which may point to a read error. The rearrangement links TRBV28 to TRBJ2-5; D call uncertain. Germline V gives CDR1 MDHEN, CDR2 SYDVKM. The CDR3 consists of 15 residues. The CDR3 bases are TGTGACAGCAGTTTATTAACTACCCCGGAGGAGACCCAGTACTTC. Protein: CDSSLLTTPEETQYF.

The CDR3 sequence is CASSQEVGWDTQYF. As DNA, the CDR3 is TGCGCCAGCAGCCAAGAAGTAGGTTGGGATACGCAGTATTTT. The rearrangement joins TRBV4-1 to TRBJ2-3, with unresolved D. Trimming shortened V by 0 bases and J by 6 bases, and 10 bases separated the two germline ends. The CDR3 is made up of 14 amino acids. CDR1 and CDR2 (germline): MGHRA, YSYEKL.

This clonotype was observed a handful of times. This chain links TRBV29-1 with TRBJ2-5; 10 nucleotides agree with TRBD2. Germline loops: CDR1 SQVTM, CDR2 ANQGSEA. V trimming: 7 bases; J trimming: 1 base; junction bases outside the gene matches: 0. The CDR3 is 12 residues long. The DNA of the CDR3 is TGCAGCGCTAGCGGGGGCCAAGAGACCCAGTACTTC. Its translation: CSASGGQETQYF.

The CDR3 bases are TGTGCCAGCAGCGTAGAGGGACTGAACACTGAAGCTTTCTTT. It encodes CASSVEGLNTEAFF. V gene TRBV9 combines with J gene TRBJ1-1; D is possibly TRBD1 (5 bases). This CDR3 has 14 amino acids. V was trimmed by 0 bases and J by 0 bases, leaving 6 bases between them. Germline V gives CDR1 SGDLS, CDR2 YYNGEE.

This clonotype was found many times. The chain combines TRBV27 with TRBJ2-1, with D maybe TRBD1 (5 bases). Trimming took 4 bases from V and 3 from J, leaving 10 bases between them. CDR3 length: 14 residues. Germline CDR1 reads MNHEY; CDR2 reads SMNVEV (reference sequence). The CDR3 DNA reads TGTGCCAGCAGTTCGGACATTAGCTACAATGAGCAGTTCTTC. This codes for CASSSDISYNEQFF.

Worth noting for this clonotype: A read error is possible here, since a much larger clone lies one base away. The J gene is TRBJ1-2, the V gene TRBV6-2 or TRBV6-3; tentative D call: TRBD1 (6 bases). Per the germline V gene, CDR1 is MNHEY and CDR2 is SVGEGT. The CDR3 sequence is 14 residues long. CDR3 nucleotides: TGTGCCAGCAGTAGCCAGGACAGCCGGTATGGCTTCACCTTC. Protein sequence: CASSSQDSRYGFTF.

V gene TRBV29-1 combines with J gene TRBJ2-1; D ambiguous. V gave up 2 bases and J gave up 6 bases, with 11 bases separating them. The CDR3 runs to 13 residues. Germline-derived CDR1 and CDR2 are SQVTM and ANQGSEA. CDR3 coding DNA: TGCAGCGTTGAACGGACCCGGAGCAATGAGCAGTTCTTC. Translating gives CSVERTRSNEQFF.

J is TRBJ1-1 and V is TRBV4-3; D not certain. The V gene lost 1 base and the J gene lost 8 bases, with 17 bases spanning the gap. The CDR3 totals 15 residues. CDR1 is LGHNA and CDR2 is YSLEER in the germline V gene. CDR3 DNA sequence: TGCGCCAGCAGCCAAGTTCCCCCGACGGGAGAAGAAGCTTTCTTT. Encoded protein: CASSQVPPTGEEAFF.

Ten or more counts support this clonotype. V and J are TRBV6-2 or TRBV6-3 and TRBJ2-1; TRBD1 agrees at 8 bases. V gave up 9 bases and J gave up 6 bases; unmatched junction bases: 7. This CDR3 region has 13 residues. In germline, CDR1 is MNHEY, CDR2 SVGEGT. This CDR3 reads CASKTGEANEQFF. In nucleotides, the CDR3 is TGTGCCAGTAAGACAGGGGAGGCCAATGAGCAGTTCTTC.

This clonotype was seen more than once but under ten times. V gene TRBV5-5 combines with J gene TRBJ2-7, with D possibly being TRBD1 (6 bases). Germline values: CDR1 SGHKS, CDR2 YYEKEE (reference sequence). This CDR3 spans 14 amino acids. Trimming removed 0 bases from V and 3 bases from J, with 10 bases in between. As DNA, the CDR3 is TGTGCCAGCAGCTTGGACGCAGGGGACTACGAGCAGTACGTC. Translating it yields CASSLDAGDYEQYV.

This clonotype has a handful of counts. V gene TRBV6-5 combines with J gene TRBJ2-3, with TRBD2 matching 9 bases. The CDR3 loop spans 16 amino acids. V shed 7 bases, J shed 2 bases, and the junction held 10 bases outside the gene matches. CDR1 and CDR2 from the germline V gene are MNHEY and SVGAGI. The CDR3 protein is CASMMGAGGLTDTQYF. The CDR3 coding sequence is TGTGCCAGCATGATGGGAGCGGGGGGACTCACAGATACGCAGTATTTT.

V gene TRBV6-6 combines with J gene TRBJ1-5, with a tentative D call TRBD1 (6 bases). Germline V gene data show CDR1 as MNHNY and CDR2 as SVGAGI (reference sequence). The length of the CDR3 is 15 residues. V lost 0 bases and J lost 2, with 8 bases in between. CDR3 region: CASSYSTGGNQPQHF. In DNA form, the CDR3 reads TGTGCCAGCAGTTACTCGACAGGTGGCAATCAGCCCCAGCATTTT.